The clone carrying this TCR beta chain was counted a few times. Its matching antigen is unknown. TCRdb analysed the RT-PCR reads with MiXCR anew, one entry per CDR3 protein. This table holds over 150,000 distinct CDR3 sequences, roughly 10% found once. The sample is drawn from a study of response to subunit inactivated influenza vaccine. Study-wide points: Authors suggested seasonal influenza vaccinations each recruit few new T cells.

Per the germline V gene, CDR1 is SGHTA and CDR2 is FQGNSA. With V trimmed by 4 bases and J by 7 bases, 9 bases remained unmatched. The CDR3 has 15 amino acids. The chain has TRBV7-2 and TRBJ2-1; 8 nucleotides match TRBD2. Sequenced here: non-naive T cells sorted from PBMCs, sampled 35 to 45 days after vaccination. This clonotype originated in a man aged 50 to 60 who received an inactivated influenza vaccine. In DNA, the CDR3 is TGTGCCAGCAGCTCTCCGGGACTAGGGGTAAATGAGCAGTTCTTC. Its protein product is CASSSPGLGVNEQFF.